This T cell receptor (beta chain) originates from a study of blood T cell repertoires in COVID-19. Study-wide context: Italy, Spain and the United States were the sources of the convalescent and acute COVID-19 samples. In each case, the material was cDNA or gDNA derived from T cells, B-cell-depleted T cells, or PBMCs.

CDR1 is LGHDT, CDR2 YNNKEL, per germline (reference sequence). This CDR3 is 13 amino acids long. Trimming shortened V by 3 bases and J by 2 bases, and 7 bases separated the two germline ends. Original handling: How many nucleated cells were present was estimated from reference gene primer amplification. Clones were read by immunoSEQ multiplex PCR, and TCRdb kept only the in-frame ones, dropping some. D and trimming come from the DNA, and the V and J calls and clone size come from that table. The repertoire consists of 100,000 to 150,000 clones, with around 74% occurring once and the leading ten covering less than 6.5%.

The chain couples TRBV3-1 (or the pseudogene TRBV3-2) to TRBJ1-1, with D maybe TRBD1 (6 bases). The receptor was derived from a man aged 60 to 69 with acute or convalescent COVID-19. The sequenced sample was peripheral blood. CDR3 amino acids: CASSQGANTEAFF. DNA for the CDR3: TGTGCCAGCAGCCAGGGGGCAAACACTGAAGCTTTCTTT.